The 24 T cell receptor beta chains reported below all come from one sample, sequenced in a study of cytomegalovirus exposure and HLA in healthy donors. In the PCR, 60 Vbeta and 13 Jbeta primers were used. TCRdb keeps only in-frame clones here, not all; method: immunoSEQ multiplex PCR. The data show about 170,000 clones, roughly 73% seen once. Material: PBMCs. These receptors were taken from a female donor in good health and CMV-seronegative.

The rearrangement links TRBV5-8 to TRBJ1-6; no definite D call. V was trimmed by 1 base and J by 0 bases, leaving 5 bases between them. Germline lookup yields CDR1 SGHTS and CDR2 YDEGEE. The CDR3 contains 15 residues. The CDR3 coding sequence is TGTGCCAGCAGCTTGCTGAGCTCCTATAATTCACCCCTCCACTTT. Translation gives CASSLLSSYNSPLHF.

The chain is built from TRBV6-1 and TRBJ1-5; TRBD1 might be the D (5 bases). CDR3 length equals 16 residues. CDR1 and CDR2 (germline): MNHNS, SASEGT. Trimming removed 4 bases at V and 0 bases at J, with 13 bases between. CDR3 in amino acids: CASSAQGLYSNQPQHF. Written as DNA, the CDR3 is TGTGCCAGCAGTGCCCAGGGCCTCTATAGCAATCAGCCCCAGCATTTT.

The CDR3 DNA is TGTGCCAGCAGCTGGGGGGGGATGTTCGGGTCGGATACGCAGTATTTT. Residues: CASSWGGMFGSDTQYF. The V call is TRBV5-4, the J call TRBJ2-3; 7 positions match TRBD2. Germline CDR1 and CDR2: SGHNT and YYREEE (reference sequence). The CDR3 is 16 residues long. V shed 3 bases and J 6 bases; nucleotides not matched to a gene: 13. Full variable domain (rest looked up from reference TRBV5-4 and TRBJ2-3): ETGVTQSPTHLIKTRGQQVTLRCSSQSGHNTVSWYQQALGQGPQFIFQYYREEENGRGNFPPRFSGLQFPNYSSELNVNALELDDSALYLCASSWGGMFGSDTQYFGPGTRLTVL.

The chain combines TRBV30 with TRBJ1-5; 9 bases are a match to TRBD1. J was trimmed by 4 bases and V by 2 bases; bases with no gene match: 6. CDR3 length equals 15 residues. Germline V gene data show CDR1 as GTSNPN and CDR2 as SVGIG (reference sequence). CDR3 bases: TGTGCCTGGAGTAGACCCGGGACAGGGAATCAGCCCCAGCATTTT. This gives the protein CAWSRPGTGNQPQHF.

In this sample, this clone turned up once. J is TRBJ2-7 and V is TRBV19; 10 bases line up with TRBD1. CDR3 length: 14 residues. Germline V gene sequence: CDR1 LNHDA, CDR2 SQIVND (reference sequence). The trim removed 2 bases at V and 6 bases at J, leaving 4 bases unmatched. As DNA, the CDR3 is TGTGCCAGTAGTATACGACAGGGGGCGGGCGAGCAGTACTTC. Its translation: CASSIRQGAGEQYF.

The chain couples TRBV28 to TRBJ2-5; D remains ambiguous. V was trimmed by 5 bases and J by 5 bases, leaving 12 bases between them. Germline CDR1 MDHEN, CDR2 SYDVKM. The CDR3 extends over 13 amino acids. The CDR3 DNA sequence: TGTGCCAGCAGTCCTCATCAACGGGAGACCCAGTACTTC. Encoded protein: CASSPHQRETQYF.

This clone was observed once. The rearrangement uses TRBV6-5 and TRBJ2-2; D is ambiguous. Germline values: CDR1 MNHEY, CDR2 SVGAGI. CDR3 length equals 13 residues. V gave up 8 bases and J gave up 6 bases, with 13 bases separating them. This CDR3 reads CASSRNGPGELFF. For the CDR3, the DNA is TGTGCCAGCTCGAGAAATGGGCCCGGGGAGCTGTTTTTT.

The chain recombines TRBV10-1 with TRBJ2-7; 7 bases line up with TRBD2. Germline values: CDR1 WNHNN, CDR2 SYGVQD (reference sequence). Germline trimming cut 9 bases from V and 6 bases from J; bases unmatched to any gene: 11. This CDR3 region has 13 residues. The CDR3 loop is CARLTSPQVEQYF. The CDR3 DNA sequence: TGCGCCAGATTGACTAGCCCGCAGGTCGAGCAGTACTTC.

This clone was seen just once. V usage is TRBV5-4 and J usage is TRBJ1-3, with 8 bases matching TRBD1. The junction had 4 bases not matched to a gene; V was cut back by 4 bases and J by 4 bases. Germline V gives CDR1 SGHNT, CDR2 YYREEE (reference sequence). The CDR3 totals 14 residues. DNA for the CDR3: TGTGCCAGCAGCGCAGGGGGCGCGGGAAACACCATATATTTT. Protein sequence: CASSAGGAGNTIYF.

Only one count was recorded for this clone. The chain combines TRBV4-3 with TRBJ1-2; 8 nucleotides match TRBD1. Germline V gene lookup returns CDR1 LGHNA and CDR2 YSLEER. J gave up 3 bases and V 3 bases, and 21 bases lay outside the gene matches. This CDR3 has 20 residues. CDR3 in DNA: TGCGCCAGCAGCCAGGTGGACAGGGATGTACGTGGGCGGCCCGACTATGGCTACACCTTC. It encodes CASSQVDRDVRGRPDYGYTF.

This sequence joins TRBV29-1 and TRBJ2-1; 7 nucleotides agree with TRBD2. This CDR3 has 14 residues. Germline V CDR1 and CDR2: SQVTM, ANQGSEA. With V trimmed by 1 base and J by 4 bases, 4 bases remained unmatched. The CDR3 DNA reads TGCAGCGTTGAAGGGCTAGCGGAATACAATGAGCAGTTCTTC. Protein product: CSVEGLAEYNEQFF.

The chain recombines TRBV2 with TRBJ1-3; TRBD1 is a possible D gene (6 bases). The CDR3 loop spans 16 amino acids. Germline CDR1 reads SNHLY; CDR2 reads FYNNEI. V shed 10 bases and J shed 4 bases, with 23 bases lying between them. CDR3 protein: CATLPTGGAYGNTIYF. CDR3 DNA: TGTGCCACCCTACCGACAGGTGGGGCCTACGGAAACACCATATATTTT.

The V call is TRBV6-1, the J call TRBJ1-1, with 8 bases aligning to TRBD1. The CDR3 totals 15 residues. Germline loops: CDR1 MNHNS, CDR2 SASEGT. V trimming: 5 bases; J trimming: 0 bases; junction bases outside the gene matches: 5. CDR3 nucleotide sequence: TGTGCCAGCAGTTCTGGACAGGGAGTGAACACTGAAGCTTTCTTT. Protein: CASSSGQGVNTEAFF.

The V call is TRBV27, the J call TRBJ1-6, with unresolved D. This CDR3 comprises 17 residues. V lost 0 bases to trimming and J lost 0 bases, with 9 bases between them. Per germline, CDR1 MNHEY and CDR2 SMNVEV (reference sequence). CDR3 amino acids: CASSLSPGSSYNSPLHF. DNA for the CDR3: TGTGCCAGCAGTTTATCCCCGGGGAGCTCCTATAATTCACCCCTCCACTTT.

The genes are TRBV6-5 and TRBJ2-1, with 8 bases fitting TRBD1. Germline assignment: CDR1 MNHEY and CDR2 SVGAGI. The CDR3 runs to 14 residues. Trimming at V came to 7 bases and at J to 9 bases, leaving 11 bases not matched to a gene. The CDR3 sequence is CASTRTGQAGEQFF. CDR3 sequence (DNA): TGTGCCAGCACCCGGACAGGGCAAGCGGGTGAGCAGTTCTTC.

The V and J genes are TRBV5-6 and TRBJ1-6, with a weak D call TRBD1 (6 bases). The ends were cut back, 0 bases at V and 6 bases at J, with 7 bases in the middle. Germline CDR1 SGHDT, CDR2 YYEEEE. The CDR3 has 14 amino acids. The CDR3 spells CASSLDRANSPLHF. CDR3 in DNA: TGTGCCAGCAGCTTGGACAGGGCTAATTCACCCCTCCACTTT.

The chain is built from TRBV7-3 and TRBJ2-1; TRBD2 aligns across 12 bases. The V segment lost 5 bases and the J segment 0 bases; nucleotides outside the gene matches: 8. Per germline, CDR1 SGHTA and CDR2 FQGTGA. This CDR3 spans 18 amino acids. This chain's CDR3 is CASSPGTSGLLSYNEQFF. CDR3 DNA: TGTGCCAGCAGCCCCGGGACTAGCGGGCTCCTCTCCTACAATGAGCAGTTCTTC.

The chain uses TRBV4-3 and TRBJ1-6; D remains ambiguous. V lost 2 bases and J 6 bases, leaving 11 bases between the germline ends. The germline V gene encodes CDR1 LGHNA and CDR2 YSLEER. This CDR3 has 15 residues. CDR3 amino acids: CASSQLSRTNSPLHF. The CDR3 DNA reads as TGCGCCAGCAGCCAACTGTCTAGAACTAATTCACCCCTCCACTTT.

The chain employs TRBV7-9 and TRBJ1-6; possibly TRBD1 for D (5 bases). The CDR3 extends over 15 amino acids. Trimming stripped 2 bases from V and 10 bases from J, with 15 bases between. The germline gives CDR1 SEHNR, CDR2 FQNEAQ (reference sequence). The CDR3 is CASSLPSGGGSPLHF. CDR3 DNA sequence: TGTGCCAGCAGCTTACCCTCCGGGGGAGGATCACCCCTCCACTTT.

Remarks on this clone: A junction boundary mismatches the germline segment, possibly from a read error. The CDR3 DNA is TGTGCTAGCAGCTCCGGACAGGGATCCTACGAGCAGTACTTC. Protein sequence: CASSSGQGSYEQYF. V gene TRBV7-7 combines with J gene TRBJ2-7; 8 bases agree with TRBD1. CDR1 SSHAT and CDR2 FNYEAQ come from the germline V gene (reference sequence). This CDR3 has 14 amino acids.

The chain employs TRBV6-5 and TRBJ2-7; 8 nucleotides agree with TRBD1. Germline CDR1 reads MNHEY; CDR2 reads SVGAGI. V shed 7 bases and J 2 bases; nucleotides not matched to a gene: 4. This CDR3 is built from 13 residues. This chain's CDR3 is CASTRTGTYEQYF. The CDR3 coding sequence is TGTGCCAGCACGAGGACAGGGACCTACGAGCAGTACTTC.

The chain couples TRBV28 to TRBJ2-5; D may be TRBD2 (5 bases). The CDR3 sequence is 12 residues long. Trimming removed 4 bases from V and 3 bases from J, with 6 bases in between. Germline V gene lookup returns CDR1 MDHEN and CDR2 SYDVKM. The CDR3 region has the DNA TGTGCCAGCAGTTCCGGGAAAGAGACCCAGTACTTC. Translation: CASSSGKETQYF.

This clone has a handful of counts. The chain links TRBV28 to TRBJ2-3; TRBD1 matches 9 bases. V was clipped by 4 bases and J by 2 bases; unmatched bases: 7. Germline V gene sequence: CDR1 MDHEN, CDR2 SYDVKM. This CDR3 region has 16 residues. CDR3 nucleotides: TGTGCCAGCAGTTCCCACCGGGACAGGGTCACAGATACGCAGTATTTT. Translating it yields CASSSHRDRVTDTQYF.

This clone has just a few counts. V and J are TRBV11-2 and TRBJ2-7, with 9 nucleotides matching TRBD1. CDR3 length: 14 residues. With V trimmed by 6 bases and J by 3 bases, 6 bases remained unmatched. Germline V gives CDR1 SGHAT, CDR2 FQNNGV. CDR3 sequence reads: CASRTPGQGYEQYF. CDR3 DNA sequence: TGTGCCAGCAGGACGCCGGGACAGGGCTACGAGCAGTACTTC.